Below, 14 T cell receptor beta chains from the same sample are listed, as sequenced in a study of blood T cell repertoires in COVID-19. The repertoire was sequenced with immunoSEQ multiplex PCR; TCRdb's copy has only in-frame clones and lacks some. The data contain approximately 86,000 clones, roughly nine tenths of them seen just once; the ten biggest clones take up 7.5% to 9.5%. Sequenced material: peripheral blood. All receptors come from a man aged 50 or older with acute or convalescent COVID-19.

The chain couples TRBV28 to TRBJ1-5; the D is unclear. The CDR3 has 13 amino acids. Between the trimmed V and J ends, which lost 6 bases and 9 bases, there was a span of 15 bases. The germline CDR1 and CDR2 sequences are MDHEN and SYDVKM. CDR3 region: CASSPALVTPQHF. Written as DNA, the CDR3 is TGTGCCAGCAGCCCCGCGTTGGTTACGCCCCAGCATTTT. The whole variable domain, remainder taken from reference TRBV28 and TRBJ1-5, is DVKVTQSSRYLVKRTGEKVFLECVQDMDHENMFWYRQDPGLGLRLIYFSYDVKMKEKGDIPEGYSVSREKKERFSLILESASTNQTSMYLCASSPALVTPQHFGDGTRLSIL.

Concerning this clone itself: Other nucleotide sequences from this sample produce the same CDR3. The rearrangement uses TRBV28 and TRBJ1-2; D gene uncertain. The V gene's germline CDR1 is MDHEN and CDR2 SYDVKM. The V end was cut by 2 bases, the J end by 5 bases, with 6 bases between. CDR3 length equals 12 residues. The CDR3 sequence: CASSLEGYGYTF. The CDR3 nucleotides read TGTGCCAGCAGTTTAGAGGGTTATGGCTACACCTTC.

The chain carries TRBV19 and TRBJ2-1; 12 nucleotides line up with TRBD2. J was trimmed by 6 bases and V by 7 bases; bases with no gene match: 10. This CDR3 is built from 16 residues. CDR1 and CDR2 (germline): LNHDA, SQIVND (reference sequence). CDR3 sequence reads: CASKLLAGGQSNEQFF. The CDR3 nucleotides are TGTGCCAGTAAACTGCTAGCGGGGGGGCAAAGCAATGAGCAGTTCTTC.

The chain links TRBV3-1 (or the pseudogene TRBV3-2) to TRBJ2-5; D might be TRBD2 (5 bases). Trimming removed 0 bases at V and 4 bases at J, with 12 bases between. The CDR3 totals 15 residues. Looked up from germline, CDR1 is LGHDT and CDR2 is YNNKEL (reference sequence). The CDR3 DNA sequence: TGTGCCAGCAGCCAAGATAGAAGCGGAGTAGAGACCCAGTACTTC. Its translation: CASSQDRSGVETQYF.

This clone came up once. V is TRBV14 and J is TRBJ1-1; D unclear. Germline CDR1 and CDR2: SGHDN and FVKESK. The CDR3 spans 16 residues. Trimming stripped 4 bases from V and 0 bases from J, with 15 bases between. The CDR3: CASSRRTGGLNTEAFF. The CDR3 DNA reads TGTGCCAGCAGCCGCAGAACTGGAGGGTTGAACACTGAAGCTTTCTTT. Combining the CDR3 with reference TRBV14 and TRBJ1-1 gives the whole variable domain EAGVTQFPSHSVIEKGQTVTLRCDPISGHDNLYWYRRVMGKEIKFLLHFVKESKQDESGMPNNRFLAERTGGTYSTLKVQPAELEDSGVYFCASSRRTGGLNTEAFFGQGTRLTVV.

CDR3 DNA: TGTGCCAGCAGCCCAGGTGGAGGGAGCTCCTATAATTCACCCCTCCACTTT. Residues: CASSPGGGSSYNSPLHF. V and J are TRBV5-4 and TRBJ1-6, with D hard to call. Germline V gives CDR1 SGHNT, CDR2 YYREEE (reference sequence). The germline V and J ends were trimmed by 4 bases and 0 bases, with 14 bases remaining between them. The CDR3 contains 17 residues.

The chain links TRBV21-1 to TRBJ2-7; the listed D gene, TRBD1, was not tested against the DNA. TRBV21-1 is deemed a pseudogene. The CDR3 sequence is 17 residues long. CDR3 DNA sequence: TGTGCCAGCAGCAAAGAGTTGACAGGGGATGGTGTAGACGAGCAGTACGTC. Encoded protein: CASSKELTGDGVDEQYV.

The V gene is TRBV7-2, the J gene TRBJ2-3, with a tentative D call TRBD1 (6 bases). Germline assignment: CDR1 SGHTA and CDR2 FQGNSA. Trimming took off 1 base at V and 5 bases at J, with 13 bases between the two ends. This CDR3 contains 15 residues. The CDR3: CASSLGGPQGDTQYF. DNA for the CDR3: TGTGCCAGCAGCTTAGGGGGCCCACAGGGAGATACGCAGTATTTT. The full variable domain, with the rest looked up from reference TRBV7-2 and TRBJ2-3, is GAGVSQSPSNKVTEKGKDVELRCDPISGHTALYWYRQSLGQGLEFLIYFQGNSAPDKSGLPSDRFSAERTGGSVSTLTIQRTQQEDSAVYLCASSLGGPQGDTQYFGPGTRLTVL.

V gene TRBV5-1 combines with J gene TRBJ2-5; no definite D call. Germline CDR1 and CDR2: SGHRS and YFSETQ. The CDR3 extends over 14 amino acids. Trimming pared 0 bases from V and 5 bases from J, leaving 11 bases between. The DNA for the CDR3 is TGCGCCAGCAGCTTGGACAGTCTCGCTGAGACCCAGTACTTC. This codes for CASSLDSLAETQYF.

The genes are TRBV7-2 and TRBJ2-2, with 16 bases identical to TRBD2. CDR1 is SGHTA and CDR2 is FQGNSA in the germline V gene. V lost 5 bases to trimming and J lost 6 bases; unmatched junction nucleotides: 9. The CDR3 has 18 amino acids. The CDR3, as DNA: TGTGCCAGCAGCCCTTCAGGGACTAGCGGGGGGGCCTCCGGGGAGCTGTTTTTT. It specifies CASSPSGTSGGASGELFF.

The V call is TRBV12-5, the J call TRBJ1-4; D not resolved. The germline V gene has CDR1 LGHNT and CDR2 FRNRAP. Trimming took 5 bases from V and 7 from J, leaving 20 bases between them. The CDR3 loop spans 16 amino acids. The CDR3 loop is CASGPPTKIRGEKLFF. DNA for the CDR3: TGTGCTAGTGGTCCCCCGACTAAAATCCGGGGTGAAAAACTGTTTTTT. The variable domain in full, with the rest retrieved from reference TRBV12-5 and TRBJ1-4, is DARVTQTPRHKVTEMGQEVTMRCQPILGHNTVFWYRQTMMQGLELLAYFRNRAPLDDSGMPKDRFSAEMPDATLATLKIQPSEPRDSAVYFCASGPPTKIRGEKLFFGSGTQLSVL.

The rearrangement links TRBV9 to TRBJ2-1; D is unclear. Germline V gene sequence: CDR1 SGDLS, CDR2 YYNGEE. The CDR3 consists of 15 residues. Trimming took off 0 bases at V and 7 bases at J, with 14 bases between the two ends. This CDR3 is CASSVVGVPENEQFF. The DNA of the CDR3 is TGTGCCAGCAGCGTAGTCGGAGTTCCGGAGAATGAGCAGTTCTTC.

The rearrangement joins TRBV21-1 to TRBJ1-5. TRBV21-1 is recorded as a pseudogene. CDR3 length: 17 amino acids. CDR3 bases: TGTGCCAGCAGCAAAGCAAGGACGGGATATAGCAATCAGCCCCAGCATTTT. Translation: CASSKARTGYSNQPQHF.

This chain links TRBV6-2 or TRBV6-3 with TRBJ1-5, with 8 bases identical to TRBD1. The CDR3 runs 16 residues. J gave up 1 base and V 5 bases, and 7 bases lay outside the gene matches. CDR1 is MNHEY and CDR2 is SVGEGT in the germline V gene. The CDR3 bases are TGTGCCAGCAGTAAAGCCGGGACAGGAAGCAATCAGCCCCAGCATTTT. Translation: CASSKAGTGSNQPQHF.